A single sample gave rise to the 2 T cell receptor beta chains below, sequenced in a study of blood T cell repertoires in COVID-19. The protocol was immunoSEQ multiplex PCR, while the TCRdb copy is restricted to in-frame clones and leaves out a portion. The sample has fewer than 180,000 clones, around 84% seen once. The specimen was peripheral blood. The source of these receptors is a man between 65 and 79 years old with acute or convalescent COVID-19.

The chain employs TRBV28 and TRBJ1-5; 12 bases map to TRBD1. From germline, CDR1 is MDHEN and CDR2 SYDVKM. CDR3 length: 15 residues. Trimming removed 4 bases from V and 6 bases from J; junction bases left unmatched: 4. The CDR3 sequence: CASSWGTGGGQPQHF. The CDR3 DNA is TGTGCCAGCAGTTGGGGGACAGGGGGCGGTCAGCCCCAGCATTTT.

CDR3 coding DNA: TGTGCCAGCAGCCAAGCGAACAGGGTAGACCAGCCCCAGCATTTT. It yields the protein CASSQANRVDQPQHF. V is TRBV4-2 and J is TRBJ1-5, with a weak D call TRBD1 (6 bases). Germline-derived CDR1 and CDR2 are LGHNA and YNFKEQ. The V and J ends lost 1 base and 7 bases respectively, with 14 bases between them. This CDR3 has 15 residues.